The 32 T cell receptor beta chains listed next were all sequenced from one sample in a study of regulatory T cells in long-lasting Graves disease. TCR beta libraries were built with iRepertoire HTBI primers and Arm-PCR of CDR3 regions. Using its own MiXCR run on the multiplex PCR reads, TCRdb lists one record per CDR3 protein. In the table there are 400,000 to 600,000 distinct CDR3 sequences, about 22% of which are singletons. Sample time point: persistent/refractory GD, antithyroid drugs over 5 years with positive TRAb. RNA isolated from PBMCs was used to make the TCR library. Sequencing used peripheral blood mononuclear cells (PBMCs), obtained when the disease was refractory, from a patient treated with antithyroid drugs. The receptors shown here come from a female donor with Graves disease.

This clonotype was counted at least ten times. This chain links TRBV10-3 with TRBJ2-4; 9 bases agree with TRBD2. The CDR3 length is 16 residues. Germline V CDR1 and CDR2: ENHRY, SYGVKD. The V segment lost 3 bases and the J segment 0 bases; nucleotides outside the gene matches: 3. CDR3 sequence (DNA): TGTGCCATCAGTGAAGCGGGGGGAGTAGCCAAAAACATTCAGTACTTC. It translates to CAISEAGGVAKNIQYF.

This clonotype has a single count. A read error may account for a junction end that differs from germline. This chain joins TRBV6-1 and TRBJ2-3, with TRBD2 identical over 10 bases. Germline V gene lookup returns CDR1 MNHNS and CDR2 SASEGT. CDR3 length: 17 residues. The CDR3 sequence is CASSLGALAGVTHTQYF. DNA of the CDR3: TGTGCCAGCAGTCTAGGGGCCCTAGCGGGGGTCACACATACGCAGTATTTT.

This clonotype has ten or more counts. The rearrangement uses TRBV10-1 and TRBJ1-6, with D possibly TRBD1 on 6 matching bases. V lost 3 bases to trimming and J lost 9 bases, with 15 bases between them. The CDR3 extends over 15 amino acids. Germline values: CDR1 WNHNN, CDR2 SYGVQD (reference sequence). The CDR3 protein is CASSDVQGLSSPLHF. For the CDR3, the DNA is TGCGCCAGCAGTGACGTTCAGGGGTTGAGTTCACCCCTCCACTTT.

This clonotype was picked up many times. Here the CDR3 reads CASREGLRETQYF. The DNA of the CDR3 is TGTGCCAGCAGAGAAGGGTTGAGGGAGACCCAGTACTTC. The chain carries TRBV27 and TRBJ2-5; D call uncertain. CDR1 MNHEY and CDR2 SMNVEV come from the germline V gene (reference sequence). V lost 6 bases, J lost 5 bases, and 13 bases lay in between. There are 13 residues in the CDR3.

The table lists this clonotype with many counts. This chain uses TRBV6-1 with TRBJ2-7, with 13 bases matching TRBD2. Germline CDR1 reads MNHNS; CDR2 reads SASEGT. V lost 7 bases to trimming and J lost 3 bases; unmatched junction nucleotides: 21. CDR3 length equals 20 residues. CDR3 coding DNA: TGTGCCAGCAACCCACTAGACCGACTAGCGGGGGGTCTCCCATACTACGAGCAGTACTTC. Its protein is CASNPLDRLAGGLPYYEQYF.

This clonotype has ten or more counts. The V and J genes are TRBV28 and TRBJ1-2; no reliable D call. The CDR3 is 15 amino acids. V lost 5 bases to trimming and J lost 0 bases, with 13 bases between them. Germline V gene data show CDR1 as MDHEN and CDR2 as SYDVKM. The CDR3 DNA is TGTGCCAGCAGTCCCCGGATTGGCTCTAACTATGGCTACACCTTC. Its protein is CASSPRIGSNYGYTF.

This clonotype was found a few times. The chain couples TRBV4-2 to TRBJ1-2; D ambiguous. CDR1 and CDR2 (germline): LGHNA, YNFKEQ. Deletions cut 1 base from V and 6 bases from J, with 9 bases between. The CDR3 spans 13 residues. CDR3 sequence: CASSQGREDGYTF. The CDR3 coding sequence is TGTGCCAGCAGCCAAGGCCGCGAGGATGGCTACACCTTC.

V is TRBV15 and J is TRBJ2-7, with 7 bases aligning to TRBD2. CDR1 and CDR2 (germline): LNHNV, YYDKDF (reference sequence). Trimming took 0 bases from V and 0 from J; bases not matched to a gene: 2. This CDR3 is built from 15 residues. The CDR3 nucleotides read TGTGCCACCAGCAGAGAAGCGGGAAGCTCCTACGAGCAGTACTTC. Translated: CATSREAGSSYEQYF.

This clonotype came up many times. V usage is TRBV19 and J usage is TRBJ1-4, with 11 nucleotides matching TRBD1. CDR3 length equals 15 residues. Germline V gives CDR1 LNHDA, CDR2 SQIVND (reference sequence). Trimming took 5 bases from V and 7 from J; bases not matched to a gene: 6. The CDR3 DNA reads TGTGCCAGTAGTCCACCGGGACAGGGGGGTGAAAAACTGTTTTTT. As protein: CASSPPGQGGEKLFF. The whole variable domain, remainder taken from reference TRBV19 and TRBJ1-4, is DGGITQSPKYLFRKEGQNVTLSCEQNLNHDAMYWYRQDPGQGLRLIYYSQIVNDFQKGDIAEGYSVSREKKESFPLTVTSAQKNPTAFYLCASSPPGQGGEKLFFGSGTQLSVL.

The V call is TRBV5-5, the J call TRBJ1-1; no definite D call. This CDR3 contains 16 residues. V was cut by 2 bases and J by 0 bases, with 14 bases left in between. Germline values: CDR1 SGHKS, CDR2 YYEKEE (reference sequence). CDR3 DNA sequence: TGTGCCAGCAGCTTAATTGCCGAGACGGTGAACACTGAAGCTTTCTTT. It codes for CASSLIAETVNTEAFF.

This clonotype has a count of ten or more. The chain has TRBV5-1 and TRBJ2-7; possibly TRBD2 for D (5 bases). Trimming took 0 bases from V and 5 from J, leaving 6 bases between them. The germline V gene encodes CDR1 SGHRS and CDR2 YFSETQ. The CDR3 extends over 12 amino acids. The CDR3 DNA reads TGCGCCAGCAGCTTGGTCGGGAACGAGCAGTACTTC. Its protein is CASSLVGNEQYF.

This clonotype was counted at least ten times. CDR3 loop: CASSLTTGEGYTF. DNA of the CDR3: TGTGCCAGCAGTTTGACGACAGGGGAAGGCTACACCTTC. This sequence joins TRBV28 and TRBJ1-2; 8 nucleotides align to TRBD1. Germline CDR1 MDHEN, CDR2 SYDVKM. The CDR3 runs 13 residues. Trimming cost V 3 bases and J 8 bases; bases outside gene matches: 5.

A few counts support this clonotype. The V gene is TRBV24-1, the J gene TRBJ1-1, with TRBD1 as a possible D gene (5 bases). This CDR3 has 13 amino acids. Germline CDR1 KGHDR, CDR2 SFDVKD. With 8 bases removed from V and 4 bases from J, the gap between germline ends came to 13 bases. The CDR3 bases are TGTGCCACCACTCTCGGCGGGGGCACTGAAGCTTTCTTT. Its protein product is CATTLGGGTEAFF.

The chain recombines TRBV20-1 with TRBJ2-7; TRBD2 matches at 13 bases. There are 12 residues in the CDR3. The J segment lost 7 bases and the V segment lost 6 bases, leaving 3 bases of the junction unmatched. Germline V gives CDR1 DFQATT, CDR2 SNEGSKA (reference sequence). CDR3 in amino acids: CSALGLAGEQYF. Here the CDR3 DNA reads TGCAGTGCCCTGGGACTAGCGGGGGAGCAGTACTTC.

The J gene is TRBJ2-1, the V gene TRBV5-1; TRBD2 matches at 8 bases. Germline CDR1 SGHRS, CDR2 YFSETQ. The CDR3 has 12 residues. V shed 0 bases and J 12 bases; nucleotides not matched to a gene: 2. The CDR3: CASSLGAGGQFF. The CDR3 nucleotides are TGCGCCAGCAGCTTGGGTGCGGGAGGGCAGTTCTTC.

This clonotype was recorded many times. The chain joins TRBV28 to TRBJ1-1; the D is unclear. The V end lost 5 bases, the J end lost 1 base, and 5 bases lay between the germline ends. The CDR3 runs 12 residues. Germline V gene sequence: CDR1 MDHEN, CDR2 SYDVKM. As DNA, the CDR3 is TGTGCCAGCAGTGAATGGAACACTGAAGCTTTCTTT. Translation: CASSEWNTEAFF.

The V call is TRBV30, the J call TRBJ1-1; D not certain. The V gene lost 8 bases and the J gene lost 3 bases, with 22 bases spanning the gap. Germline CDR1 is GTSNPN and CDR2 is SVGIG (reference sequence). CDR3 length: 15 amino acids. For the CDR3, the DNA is TGTGCCACCCCTGGGATTGTGGGTACCGACACTGAAGCTTTCTTT. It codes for CATPGIVGTDTEAFF.

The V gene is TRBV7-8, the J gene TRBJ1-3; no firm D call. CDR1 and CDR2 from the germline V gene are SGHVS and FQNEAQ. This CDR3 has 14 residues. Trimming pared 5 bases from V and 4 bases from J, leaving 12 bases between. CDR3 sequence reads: CASSPRAMGNTIYF. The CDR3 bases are TGTGCCAGCAGCCCCCGGGCCATGGGAAACACCATATATTTT. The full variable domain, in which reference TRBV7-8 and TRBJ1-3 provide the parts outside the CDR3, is GAGVSQSPRYKVAKRGQDVALRCDPISGHVSLFWYQQALGQGPEFLTYFQNEAQLDKSGLPSDRFFAERPEGSVSTLKIQRTQQEDSAVYLCASSPRAMGNTIYFGEGSWLTVV.

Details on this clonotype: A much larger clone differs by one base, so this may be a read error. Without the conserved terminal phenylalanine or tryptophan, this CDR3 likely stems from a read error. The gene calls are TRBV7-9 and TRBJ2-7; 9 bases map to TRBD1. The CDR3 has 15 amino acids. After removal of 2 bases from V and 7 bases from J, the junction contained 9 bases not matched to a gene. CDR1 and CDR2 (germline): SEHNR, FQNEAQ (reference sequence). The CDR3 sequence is CASSLSETGGKEQYL. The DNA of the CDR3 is TGTGCCAGCAGCTTAAGTGAGACAGGGGGTAAGGAGCAGTACCTC.

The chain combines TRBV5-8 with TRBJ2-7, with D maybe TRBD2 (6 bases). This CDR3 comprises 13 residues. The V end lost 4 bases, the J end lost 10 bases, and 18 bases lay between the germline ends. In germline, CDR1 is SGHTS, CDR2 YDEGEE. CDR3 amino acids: CASSPGTPPIQYF. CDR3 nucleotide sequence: TGTGCCAGCAGCCCCGGGACTCCCCCCATCCAGTACTTC.

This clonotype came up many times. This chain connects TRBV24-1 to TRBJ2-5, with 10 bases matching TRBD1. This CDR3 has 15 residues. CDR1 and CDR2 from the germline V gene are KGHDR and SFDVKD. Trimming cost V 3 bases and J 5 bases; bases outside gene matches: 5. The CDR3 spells CATSDPTGGRETQYF. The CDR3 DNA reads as TGTGCCACCAGTGATCCGACAGGGGGCCGGGAGACCCAGTACTTC.

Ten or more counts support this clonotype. CDR3 loop: CASSYGDSRFYEQYF. CDR3 in DNA: TGTGCCAGCAGTTACGGAGACAGCCGGTTCTACGAGCAGTACTTC. The V call is TRBV6-5, the J call TRBJ2-7, with D perhaps matching TRBD1 (5 bases). CDR3 length equals 15 residues. Germline CDR1 reads MNHEY; CDR2 reads SVGAGI. V lost 2 bases to trimming and J lost 3 bases, with 14 bases between them.

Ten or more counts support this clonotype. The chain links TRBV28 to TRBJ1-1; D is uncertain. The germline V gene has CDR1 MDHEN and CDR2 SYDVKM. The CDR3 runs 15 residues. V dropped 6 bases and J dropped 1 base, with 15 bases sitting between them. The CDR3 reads CASSSFQHKNTEAFF. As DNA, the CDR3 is TGTGCCAGCAGCTCCTTTCAACACAAGAACACTGAAGCTTTCTTT.

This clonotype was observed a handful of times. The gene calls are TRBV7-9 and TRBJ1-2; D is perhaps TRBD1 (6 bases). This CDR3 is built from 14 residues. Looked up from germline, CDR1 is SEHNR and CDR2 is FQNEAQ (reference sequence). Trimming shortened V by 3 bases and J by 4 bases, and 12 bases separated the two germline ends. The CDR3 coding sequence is TGTGCCAGCAGCTTTCAGGGGTCGGCCTATGGCTACACCTTC. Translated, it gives CASSFQGSAYGYTF.

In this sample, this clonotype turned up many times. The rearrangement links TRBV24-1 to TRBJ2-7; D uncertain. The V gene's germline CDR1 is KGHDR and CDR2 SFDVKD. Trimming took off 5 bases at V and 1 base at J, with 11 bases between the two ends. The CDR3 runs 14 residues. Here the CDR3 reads CATSAPEGSYEQYF. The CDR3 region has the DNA TGTGCCACCAGTGCCCCGGAAGGTTCCTACGAGCAGTACTTC.

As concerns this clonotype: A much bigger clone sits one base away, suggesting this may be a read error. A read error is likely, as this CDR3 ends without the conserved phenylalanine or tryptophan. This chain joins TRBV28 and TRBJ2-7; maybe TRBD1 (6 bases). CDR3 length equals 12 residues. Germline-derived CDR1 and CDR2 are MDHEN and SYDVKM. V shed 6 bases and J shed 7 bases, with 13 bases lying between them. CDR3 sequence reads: CASRQVQGEQYL. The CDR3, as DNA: TGTGCCAGCAGACAGGTCCAGGGGGAGCAGTACCTC.

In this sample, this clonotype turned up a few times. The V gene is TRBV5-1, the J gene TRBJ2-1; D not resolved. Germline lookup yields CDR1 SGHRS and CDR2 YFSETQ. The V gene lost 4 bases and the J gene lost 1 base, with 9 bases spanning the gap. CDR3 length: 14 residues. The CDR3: CASSLQNSYNEQFF. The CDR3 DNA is TGCGCCAGCAGCCTACAGAATTCCTACAATGAGCAGTTCTTC.

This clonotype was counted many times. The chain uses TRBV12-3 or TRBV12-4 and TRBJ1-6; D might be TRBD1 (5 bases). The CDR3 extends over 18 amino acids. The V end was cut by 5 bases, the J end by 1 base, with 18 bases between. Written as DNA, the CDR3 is TGTGCCAGCAGTCCCCGGGGGGGGAGGAGGTCCTATAATTCACCCCTCCACTTT. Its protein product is CASSPRGGRRSYNSPLHF.

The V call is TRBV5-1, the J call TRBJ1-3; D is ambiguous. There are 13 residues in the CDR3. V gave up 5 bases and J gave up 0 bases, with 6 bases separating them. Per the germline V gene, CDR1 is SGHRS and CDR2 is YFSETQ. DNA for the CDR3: TGCGCCAGCAGACCAGGCTCTGGAAACACCATATATTTT. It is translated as CASRPGSGNTIYF.

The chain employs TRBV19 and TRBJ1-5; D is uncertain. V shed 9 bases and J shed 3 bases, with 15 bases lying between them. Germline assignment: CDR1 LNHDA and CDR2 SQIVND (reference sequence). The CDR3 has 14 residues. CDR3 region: CASSSWGTNQPQHF. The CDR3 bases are TGTGCCAGCTCCAGCTGGGGAACCAATCAGCCCCAGCATTTT.

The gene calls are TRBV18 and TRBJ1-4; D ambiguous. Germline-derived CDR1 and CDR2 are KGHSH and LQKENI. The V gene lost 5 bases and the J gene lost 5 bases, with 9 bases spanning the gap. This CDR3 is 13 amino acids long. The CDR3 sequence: CASSSNRNEKLFF. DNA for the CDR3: TGTGCCAGCTCATCAAATAGGAATGAAAAACTGTTTTTT.

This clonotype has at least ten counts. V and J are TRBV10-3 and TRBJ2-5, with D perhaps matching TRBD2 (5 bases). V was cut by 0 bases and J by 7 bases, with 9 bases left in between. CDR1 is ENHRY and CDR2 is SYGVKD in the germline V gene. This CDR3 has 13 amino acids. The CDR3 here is CAISESNGGTQYF. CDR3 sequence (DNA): TGTGCCATCAGTGAGTCGAATGGAGGGACCCAGTACTTC.